The 20 T cell receptor beta chains below come from one sample, sequenced in a study of shared clonotypes between healthy human individuals. Measured with immunoSEQ multiplex PCR; TCRdb has only the in-frame clones, and not every one. The repertoire includes more than 2,000,000 clones, over 90% of them detected once, and under 0.45% sits in the top ten. Input material: naive CD4+ T cells from PBMCs. The subset denotes: CD45RA+ positively selected. The origin of the receptors is a man younger than 35 in good health. Some clones in this sample may be carry-over from other donors' samples.

This chain connects TRBV19 to TRBJ1-1; D unclear. Trimming removed 5 bases from V and 11 bases from J, with 15 bases in between. The CDR3 has 12 amino acids. Germline CDR1 LNHDA, CDR2 SQIVND (reference sequence). The CDR3 sequence is CASSAPTWMAFF. The CDR3 DNA is TGTGCCAGTAGTGCACCCACCTGGATGGCTTTCTTT.

The chain joins TRBV28 to TRBJ1-3; 7 positions match TRBD1. The J segment lost 1 base and the V segment lost 5 bases, leaving 8 bases of the junction unmatched. The germline V gene encodes CDR1 MDHEN and CDR2 SYDVKM. This CDR3 has 16 residues. CDR3 sequence (DNA): TGTGCCAGCAGTCCCGCCGGACAGGAGTCTGGAAACACCATATATTTT. This encodes CASSPAGQESGNTIYF.

This clone was picked up one time. The chain has TRBV7-7 and TRBJ2-5, with 11 bases matching TRBD2. Germline V gene sequence: CDR1 SSHAT, CDR2 FNYEAQ (reference sequence). The CDR3 covers 16 residues. Trimming cost V 5 bases and J 5 bases; bases outside gene matches: 10. The CDR3 loop is CASSRLAGGGWETQYF. Here the CDR3 DNA reads TGTGCCAGCAGCCGCCTAGCGGGAGGTGGGTGGGAGACCCAGTACTTC.

This chain uses TRBV15 with TRBJ1-5; 10 nucleotides match TRBD1. Germline values: CDR1 LNHNV, CDR2 YYDKDF (reference sequence). With 2 bases clipped from V and 6 bases from J, the junction kept 10 bases outside the gene matches. CDR3 length: 17 amino acids. The CDR3 DNA reads TGTGCCACCAGCAGATCCACGGGACAGGGGAATGTTCAGCCCCAGCATTTT. Encoded protein: CATSRSTGQGNVQPQHF. Based on the CDR3 plus reference TRBV15 and TRBJ1-5, the full variable domain is DAMVIQNPRYQVTQFGKPVTLSCSQTLNHNVMYWYQQKSSQAPKLLFHYYDKDFNNEADTPDNFQSRRPNTSFCFLDIRSPGLGDTAMYLCATSRSTGQGNVQPQHFGDGTRLSIL.

The rearrangement uses TRBV6-1 and TRBJ2-3; D is unclear. Germline lookup yields CDR1 MNHNS and CDR2 SASEGT. V shed 10 bases and J shed 4 bases, with 12 bases lying between them. The CDR3 spans 12 residues. The DNA of the CDR3 is TGTGCCACCAACATAGGGCCAGATACGCAGTATTTT. It translates to CATNIGPDTQYF.

This clone showed up just once. Here the CDR3 reads CAWNPSGTYEQYF. For the CDR3, the DNA is TGTGCCTGGAATCCTAGCGGGACCTACGAGCAGTACTTC. The chain recombines TRBV30 with TRBJ2-5, with 9 bases identical to TRBD2. TRBJ2-7 explains the end of the DNA better; the J call may be wrong. CDR3 length equals 13 residues. Looked up from germline, CDR1 is GTSNPN and CDR2 is SVGIG (reference sequence).

As concerns this clone: The sample contains more than one DNA sequence encoding this CDR3. The chain employs TRBV18 and TRBJ1-3, with D perhaps matching TRBD1 (5 bases). Between the trimmed V and J ends, which lost 3 bases and 0 bases, there was a span of 9 bases. CDR3 length: 15 amino acids. The germline V gene has CDR1 KGHSH and CDR2 LQKENI. The CDR3 bases are TGTGCCAGCTCACCTGGGGGGTCCTCTGGAAACACCATATATTTT. As protein: CASSPGGSSGNTIYF.

J is TRBJ2-1 and V is TRBV6-5; 9 positions agree with TRBD1. V was pared by 2 bases and J by 5 bases, with 4 bases of the junction left unmatched. CDR3 size: 15 residues. Germline CDR1 is MNHEY and CDR2 is SVGAGI. DNA for the CDR3: TGTGCCAGCAGTTACGGAGGGACAGGGAACAATGAGCAGTTCTTC. This gives the protein CASSYGGTGNNEQFF.

A few counts support this clone. The chain is built from TRBV14 and TRBJ1-1; D not certain. From germline, CDR1 is SGHDN and CDR2 FVKESK. The CDR3 covers 13 residues. The V gene lost 6 bases and the J gene lost 3 bases, with 11 bases spanning the gap. DNA for the CDR3: TGTGCCAGCAGTATCGCTGAGTACACTGAAGCTTTCTTT. Residues: CASSIAEYTEAFF.

The rearrangement links TRBV5-1 to TRBJ1-4; D may be TRBD1 (6 bases). Trimming took off 7 bases at V and 2 bases at J, with 12 bases between the two ends. The CDR3 sequence is 14 residues long. The germline V gene encodes CDR1 SGHRS and CDR2 YFSETQ. CDR3 residues: CASGLRGTNEKLFF. DNA for the CDR3: TGCGCCAGCGGCCTGAGGGGGACTAATGAAAAACTGTTTTTT. Filled out from reference TRBV5-1 and TRBJ1-4, the complete variable domain reads KAGVTQTPRYLIKTRGQQVTLSCSPISGHRSVSWYQQTPGQGLQFLFEYFSETQRNKGNFPGRFSGRQFSNSRSEMNVSTLELGDSALYLCASGLRGTNEKLFFGSGTQLSVL.

V and J are TRBV6-1 and TRBJ2-5, with D unresolved. CDR3 length: 13 amino acids. V gave up 2 bases and J gave up 5 bases, with 9 bases separating them. The germline V gene encodes CDR1 MNHNS and CDR2 SASEGT. The CDR3 bases are TGTGCCAGCAGTGAAAGGACCTGGGAGACCCAGTACTTC. Protein: CASSERTWETQYF.

The V and J genes are TRBV5-4 and TRBJ2-3, with D hard to call. The CDR3 consists of 16 residues. Trimming pared 0 bases from V and 0 bases from J, leaving 11 bases between. From germline, CDR1 is SGHNT and CDR2 YYREEE (reference sequence). The CDR3 DNA reads TGTGCCAGCAGCTTGGCCTTACAGCGTAGCACAGATACGCAGTATTTT. Its translation is CASSLALQRSTDTQYF.

The chain carries TRBV29-1 and TRBJ2-5, with TRBD1 matching 11 bases. Germline V gives CDR1 SQVTM, CDR2 ANQGSEA. V lost 8 bases to trimming and J lost 5 bases; unmatched junction nucleotides: 7. This CDR3 has 13 residues. Here the CDR3 reads CSISWDRGETQYF. The CDR3 DNA reads TGCAGCATATCTTGGGACAGGGGGGAGACCCAGTACTTC.

The chain combines TRBV18 with TRBJ2-6; no definite D call. This CDR3 comprises 16 residues. CDR1 KGHSH and CDR2 LQKENI come from the germline V gene. The V gene lost 3 bases and the J gene lost 1 base, with 10 bases spanning the gap. CDR3 bases: TGTGCCAGCTCACCTACTATTCAATCTGGGGCCAACGTCCTGACTTTC. Its translation is CASSPTIQSGANVLTF.

The CDR3 loop reads CASSLIAGDPQYF. The CDR3 bases are TGTGCCAGCAGCTTAATAGCGGGAGACCCGCAGTATTTT. The chain has TRBV7-2 and TRBJ2-3, with 9 bases lining up with TRBD2. V lost 2 bases, J lost 10 bases, and 4 bases stayed unmatched. In germline, CDR1 is SGHTA, CDR2 FQGNSA. CDR3 size: 13 residues.

The genes are TRBV19 and TRBJ1-1, with TRBD1 as a possible D gene (5 bases). From germline, CDR1 is LNHDA and CDR2 SQIVND (reference sequence). The CDR3 covers 12 residues. The V and J ends lost 2 bases and 8 bases respectively, with 9 bases between them. For the CDR3, the DNA is TGTGCCAGTAGTATACGAGGGGAAGAAGCTTTCTTT. Translating it yields CASSIRGEEAFF. Filled out from reference TRBV19 and TRBJ1-1, the complete variable domain reads DGGITQSPKYLFRKEGQNVTLSCEQNLNHDAMYWYRQDPGQGLRLIYYSQIVNDFQKGDIAEGYSVSREKKESFPLTVTSAQKNPTAFYLCASSIRGEEAFFGQGTRLTVV.

Remarks on this clone: Other nucleotide sequences in the sample specify the same CDR3. V and J are TRBV5-1 and TRBJ1-1; D gene ambiguous. Germline CDR1 SGHRS, CDR2 YFSETQ. The ends were cut back, 0 bases at V and 5 bases at J, with 11 bases in the middle. CDR3 length equals 14 residues. This chain's CDR3 is CASSLDPRGTEAFF. The CDR3 region has the DNA TGCGCCAGCAGCTTGGACCCTCGGGGTACTGAAGCTTTCTTT.

The V call is TRBV9, the J call TRBJ1-2; the D is unclear. V was shortened by 6 bases and J by 2 bases, with 14 bases between the two germline ends. This CDR3 region has 14 residues. CDR1 SGDLS and CDR2 YYNGEE come from the germline V gene. CDR3 coding DNA: TGTGCCAGCAACCAAATGGGCGAAAACTATGGCTACACCTTC. Its translation is CASNQMGENYGYTF.

The chain joins TRBV28 to TRBJ2-2; D remains ambiguous. Germline V gene sequence: CDR1 MDHEN, CDR2 SYDVKM. Trimming shortened V by 5 bases and J by 1 base, and 14 bases separated the two germline ends. CDR3 length: 16 amino acids. This chain's CDR3 is CASSLPRALNTGELFF. CDR3 sequence (DNA): TGTGCCAGCAGTCTCCCCCGGGCTTTGAACACCGGGGAGCTGTTTTTT.

Details on this clone: This CDR3 is also generated by other DNA sequences in the sample. The chain combines TRBV7-9 with TRBJ1-2; no definite D call. Germline loops: CDR1 SEHNR, CDR2 FQNEAQ (reference sequence). The CDR3 contains 12 residues. V gave up 5 bases and J gave up 5 bases, with 9 bases separating them. CDR3 residues: CASSPRGYGYTF. The DNA for the CDR3 is TGTGCCAGCAGCCCCCGGGGTTATGGCTACACCTTC.